These 22 T cell receptor beta chains were sequenced from one sample in a study of blood T cell repertoires in COVID-19. Here immunoSEQ multiplex PCR was the method, and the copy in TCRdb shows in-frame clones only, minus some. Of about 170,000 clones in the sample, 80% to 85% were seen once. Material for sequencing was peripheral blood. The receptors here all came from a human donor with acute or convalescent COVID-19. The donor label of this sample is uncertain.

V gene TRBV27 combines with J gene TRBJ2-7, with D possibly matching TRBD1 (5 bases). The CDR3 runs 15 residues. CDR1 and CDR2 from the germline V gene are MNHEY and SMNVEV (reference sequence). V lost 5 bases and J 0 bases, leaving 14 bases between the germline ends. CDR3 nucleotide sequence: TGTGCCAGCAGTCAACAGGTCCAGAGCTCCTACGAGCAGTACTTC. Translation: CASSQQVQSSYEQYF.

Comment on this clone: The junction shows a germline mismatch at one end, possibly a read error. The rearrangement joins TRBV11-3 to TRBJ2-7; the D gene is possibly TRBD1 (5 bases). Per germline, CDR1 SGHNT and CDR2 YENEEA. This CDR3 comprises 13 residues. The CDR3 is CASSSGHPYEQCF. The CDR3 DNA sequence: TGTGCCAGCAGCTCCGGACACCCCTACGAGCAGTGCTTC.

This chain joins TRBV7-3 and TRBJ2-3; 8 nucleotides agree with TRBD2. J was trimmed by 5 bases and V by 3 bases; bases with no gene match: 13. Germline assignment: CDR1 SGHTA and CDR2 FQGTGA. This CDR3 region has 17 residues. Here the CDR3 reads CASSLRGVAGLGDTQYF. Here the CDR3 DNA reads TGTGCCAGCAGCTTGCGAGGAGTAGCGGGGCTGGGAGATACGCAGTATTTT.

This chain links TRBV7-9 with TRBJ1-2; D remains unclear. CDR3 length equals 15 residues. The germline CDR1 and CDR2 sequences are SEHNR and FQNEAQ (reference sequence). Trimming took 4 bases from V and 4 from J, leaving 16 bases between them. CDR3 residues: CASSSGEAILYGYTF. The CDR3 nucleotides read TGTGCCAGCAGCTCCGGGGAAGCTATCCTCTATGGCTACACCTTC. Combining the CDR3 with reference TRBV7-9 and TRBJ1-2 gives the whole variable domain DTGVSQNPRHKITKRGQNVTFRCDPISEHNRLYWYRQTLGQGPEFLTYFQNEAQLEKSRLLSDRFSAERPKGSFSTLEIQRTEQGDSAMYLCASSSGEAILYGYTFGSGTRLTVV.

V gene TRBV5-1 combines with J gene TRBJ1-2, with 7 positions matching TRBD1. The CDR3 length is 14 residues. The germline gives CDR1 SGHRS, CDR2 YFSETQ. V lost 0 bases, J lost 4 bases, and 3 bases stayed unmatched. The CDR3 loop reads CASSLEGAGYGYTF. The CDR3 nucleotides are TGCGCCAGCAGCTTGGAGGGGGCGGGCTATGGCTACACCTTC.

The chain joins TRBV11-3 to TRBJ2-3; a possible D gene is TRBD2 (7 bases). In germline, CDR1 is SGHNT, CDR2 YENEEA. Trimming pared 2 bases from V and 5 bases from J, leaving 17 bases between. The CDR3 has 16 amino acids. In nucleotides, the CDR3 is TGTGCCAGCAGCTTATCGGCGCGGGGGCAATTAGATACGCAGTATTTT. Translated, it gives CASSLSARGQLDTQYF.

The J gene is TRBJ1-2, the V gene TRBV5-1; a possible D gene is TRBD1 (5 bases). Germline loops: CDR1 SGHRS, CDR2 YFSETQ. This CDR3 is 13 amino acids long. Trimming left V 0 bases short and J 8 bases short, with 11 bases between. The CDR3 DNA follows: TGCGCCAGCAGCTTGGGGCAGGGCCAAGGCTACACCTTC. Translated, it gives CASSLGQGQGYTF.

V and J are TRBV3-1 (or the pseudogene TRBV3-2) and TRBJ1-5, with D uncertain. The CDR3 consists of 13 residues. V gave up 4 bases and J gave up 5 bases, with 9 bases separating them. CDR1 is LGHDT, CDR2 YNNKEL, per germline (reference sequence). The CDR3 sequence: CASSPNVYQPQHF. CDR3 DNA: TGTGCCAGCAGCCCTAACGTGTATCAGCCCCAGCATTTT.

The chain employs TRBV5-1 and TRBJ1-1, with 10 nucleotides matching TRBD1. Per germline, CDR1 SGHRS and CDR2 YFSETQ. J was trimmed by 3 bases and V by 1 base; bases with no gene match: 6. This CDR3 has 16 amino acids. The CDR3 DNA is TGCGCCAGCAGCTTGACCGGGACAGGGGTAGACACTGAAGCTTTCTTT. It is translated as CASSLTGTGVDTEAFF.

The genes are TRBV19 and TRBJ1-1; D is uncertain. V was shortened by 8 bases and J by 5 bases, with 15 bases between the two germline ends. CDR1 is LNHDA and CDR2 is SQIVND in the germline V gene (reference sequence). CDR3 length: 13 residues. CDR3 in amino acids: CASGWRLETEAFF. The CDR3 DNA is TGTGCCAGTGGATGGCGGCTGGAAACTGAAGCTTTCTTT.

A single count supports this clone. The chain joins TRBV9 to TRBJ2-7; maybe TRBD2 (5 bases). V lost 2 bases, J lost 4 bases, and 13 bases lay in between. The CDR3 sequence is 14 residues long. Germline lookup yields CDR1 SGDLS and CDR2 YYNGEE. CDR3 coding DNA: TGTGCCAGCAGCGTTCGAGCGGACCAATACGAGCAGTACTTC. Protein product: CASSVRADQYEQYF.

The chain carries TRBV28 and TRBJ1-2; possibly TRBD1 for D (5 bases). V shed 8 bases and J shed 7 bases, with 17 bases lying between them. CDR1 is MDHEN, CDR2 SYDVKM, per germline. This CDR3 has 13 residues. This CDR3 reads CASGRGNIGGYTF. CDR3 DNA sequence: TGTGCCAGCGGAAGGGGAAATATTGGTGGCTACACCTTC.

The rearrangement uses TRBV14 and TRBJ1-2; possibly TRBD1 for D (5 bases). CDR1 is SGHDN and CDR2 is FVKESK in the germline V gene. The CDR3 totals 14 residues. V lost 4 bases, J lost 1 base, and 10 bases lay in between. The chain's CDR3 is CASSLWGVNYGYTF. The DNA for the CDR3 is TGTGCCAGCAGCCTTTGGGGGGTTAACTATGGCTACACCTTC.

The chain recombines TRBV5-1 with TRBJ2-6; D perhaps matches TRBD2 (6 bases). V was clipped by 4 bases and J by 0 bases, with 11 bases between them. The CDR3 consists of 16 residues. Germline CDR1 SGHRS, CDR2 YFSETQ. CDR3 DNA: TGCGCCAGCAGCGCGGGGAGTCTCTCTGGGGCCAACGTCCTGACTTTC. It is translated as CASSAGSLSGANVLTF.

V usage is TRBV6-4 and J usage is TRBJ2-7; 7 nucleotides align to TRBD2. CDR1 and CDR2 (germline): MRHNA, SNTAGT. This CDR3 contains 12 residues. The CDR3 is CAGVAGGYEQYF. As DNA, the CDR3 is TGTGCTGGGGTAGCGGGCGGTTACGAGCAGTACTTC.

This clone was counted once. The chain is built from TRBV7-3 and TRBJ2-2; the D gene is possibly TRBD1 (6 bases). Germline CDR1 SGHTA, CDR2 FQGTGA. With 5 bases removed from V and 0 bases from J, the gap between germline ends came to 10 bases. The CDR3 contains 15 residues. The CDR3 here is CASSPWTANTGELFF. The CDR3 region has the DNA TGTGCCAGCAGCCCATGGACAGCGAACACCGGGGAGCTGTTTTTT.

This clone was seen once. The chain carries TRBV6-1 and TRBJ1-2, with 7 bases fitting TRBD1. V lost 2 bases to trimming and J lost 7 bases; unmatched junction nucleotides: 13. This CDR3 region has 16 residues. Germline CDR1 is MNHNS and CDR2 is SASEGT. The CDR3 DNA sequence: TGTGCCAGCAGTGAATACGCGGGTGACAGGGACTCTGGCTACACCTTC. Protein: CASSEYAGDRDSGYTF.

The genes are TRBV7-9 and TRBJ2-1; maybe TRBD2 (6 bases). V lost 1 base and J lost 3, with 7 bases in between. Germline CDR1 reads SEHNR; CDR2 reads FQNEAQ (reference sequence). The CDR3 totals 14 residues. This chain's CDR3 is CASSLVSGYNEQFF. CDR3 DNA sequence: TGTGCCAGCAGCTTAGTTAGCGGCTACAATGAGCAGTTCTTC. The variable domain in full, with the rest retrieved from reference TRBV7-9 and TRBJ2-1, is DTGVSQNPRHKITKRGQNVTFRCDPISEHNRLYWYRQTLGQGPEFLTYFQNEAQLEKSRLLSDRFSAERPKGSFSTLEIQRTEQGDSAMYLCASSLVSGYNEQFFGPGTRLTVL.

The V call is TRBV21-1, the J call TRBJ1-2. TRBV21-1 is termed a pseudogene. This CDR3 region has 13 residues. In DNA, the CDR3 is TGTGCCAGCCTGCGGGGATCGAACTATGGCTACACCTTC. Its protein is CASLRGSNYGYTF.

This clone was seen a single time. V usage is TRBV12-3 or TRBV12-4 and J usage is TRBJ2-1; D ambiguous. The CDR3 is 13 residues long. V was cut by 1 base and J by 4 bases, with 5 bases left in between. Here the CDR3 reads CASSLGLYNEQFF. CDR3 DNA: TGTGCCAGCAGTTTAGGACTGTACAATGAGCAGTTCTTC.

This rearrangement joins TRBV9 to TRBJ1-6; D uncertain. In germline, CDR1 is SGDLS, CDR2 YYNGEE. The CDR3 has 17 residues. The V and J ends lost 0 bases and 2 bases respectively, with 12 bases between them. The chain's CDR3 is CASSVASGNTYNSPLHF. CDR3 nucleotide sequence: TGTGCCAGCAGCGTAGCTTCGGGTAACACCTATAATTCACCCCTCCACTTT.

In nucleotides, the CDR3 is TGTGCCAGCAAAACGACAGACTACACTGAAGCTTTCTTT. Protein sequence: CASKTTDYTEAFF. The V call is TRBV2, the J call TRBJ1-1; tentatively, D is TRBD1 (5 bases). V lost 7 bases to trimming and J lost 3 bases, with 12 bases between them. Germline V gene sequence: CDR1 SNHLY, CDR2 FYNNEI. The length of the CDR3 is 13 residues.